This entry describes one TCR beta chain. The antigen is not known. Every patient had mismatch repair deficiency by PCR or immunohistochemistry. Assay used: immunoSEQ multiplex PCR; TCRdb lists only in-frame clones, some missing. The top ten hold about 11% of the sample, which has 120,000 or so clones, 88% seen once. The sample originates from a study of PD-1 blockade in mismatch repair-deficient tumors. General study results and limits: Rapid post-treatment expansion, then contraction, generally preceding radiologic response, marked tumor-resident clones.

With V trimmed by 3 bases and J by 4 bases, 0 bases remained unmatched. The germline CDR1 and CDR2 sequences are SEHNR and FQNEAQ (reference sequence). The CDR3 totals 15 residues. The clonotype originates from an adult with mismatch repair-deficient cancer. The chain uses TRBV7-9 and TRBJ2-4; 13 bases line up with TRBD2. This material consisted of peripheral blood, taken approximately 73 weeks after starting pembrolizumab. CDR3 DNA sequence: TGTGCCAGCAGCTTGACTAGCGGGAGGAAAAACATTCAGTACTTC. The encoded protein is CASSLTSGRKNIQYF.